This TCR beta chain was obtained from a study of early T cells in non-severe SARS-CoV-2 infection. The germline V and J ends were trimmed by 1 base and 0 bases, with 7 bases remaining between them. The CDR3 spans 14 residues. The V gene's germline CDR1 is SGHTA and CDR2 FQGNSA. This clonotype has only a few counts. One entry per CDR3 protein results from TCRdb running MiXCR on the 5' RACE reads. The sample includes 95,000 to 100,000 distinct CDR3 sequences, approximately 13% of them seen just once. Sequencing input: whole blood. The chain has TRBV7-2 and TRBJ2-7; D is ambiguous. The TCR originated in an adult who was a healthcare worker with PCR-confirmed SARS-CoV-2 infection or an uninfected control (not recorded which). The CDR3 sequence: CASSLDYSSYEQYF. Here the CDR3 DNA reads TGTGCCAGCAGCTTAGACTATAGCTCCTACGAGCAGTACTTC. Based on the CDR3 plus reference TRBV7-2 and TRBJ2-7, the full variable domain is GAGVSQSPSNKVTEKGKDVELRCDPISGHTALYWYRQSLGQGLEFLIYFQGNSAPDKSGLPSDRFSAERTGGSVSTLTIQRTQQEDSAVYLCASSLDYSSYEQYFGPGTRLTVT.